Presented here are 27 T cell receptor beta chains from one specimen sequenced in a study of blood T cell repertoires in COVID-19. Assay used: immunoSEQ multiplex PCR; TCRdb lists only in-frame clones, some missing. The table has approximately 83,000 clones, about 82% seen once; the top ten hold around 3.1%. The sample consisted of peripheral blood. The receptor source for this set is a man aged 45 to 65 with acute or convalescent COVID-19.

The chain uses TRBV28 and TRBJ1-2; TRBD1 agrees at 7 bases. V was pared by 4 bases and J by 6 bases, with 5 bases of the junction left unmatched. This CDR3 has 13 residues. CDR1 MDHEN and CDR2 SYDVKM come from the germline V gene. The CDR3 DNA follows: TGTGCCAGCAGTTCCGACAGGGCTGATGGCTACACCTTC. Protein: CASSSDRADGYTF.

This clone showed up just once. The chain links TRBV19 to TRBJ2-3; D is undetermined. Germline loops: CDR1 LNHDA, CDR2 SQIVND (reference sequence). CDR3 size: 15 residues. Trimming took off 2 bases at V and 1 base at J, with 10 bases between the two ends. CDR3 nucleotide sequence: TGTGCCAGTAGTATACAGAACCGTCGCACAGATACGCAGTATTTT. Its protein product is CASSIQNRRTDTQYF. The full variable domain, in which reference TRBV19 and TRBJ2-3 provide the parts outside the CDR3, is DGGITQSPKYLFRKEGQNVTLSCEQNLNHDAMYWYRQDPGQGLRLIYYSQIVNDFQKGDIAEGYSVSREKKESFPLTVTSAQKNPTAFYLCASSIQNRRTDTQYFGPGTRLTVL.

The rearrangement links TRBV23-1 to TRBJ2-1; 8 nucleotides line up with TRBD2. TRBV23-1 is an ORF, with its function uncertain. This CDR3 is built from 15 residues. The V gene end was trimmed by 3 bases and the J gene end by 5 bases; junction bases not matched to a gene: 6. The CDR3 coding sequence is TGCGCCAGCAGTCATAGCGGGACAAACCACAATGAGCAGTTCTTC. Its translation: CASSHSGTNHNEQFF.

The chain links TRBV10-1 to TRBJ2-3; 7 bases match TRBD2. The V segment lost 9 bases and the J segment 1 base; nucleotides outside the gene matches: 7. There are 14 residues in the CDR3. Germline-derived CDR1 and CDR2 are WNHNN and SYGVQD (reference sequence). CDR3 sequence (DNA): TGCGCCAGGGGGTGCGGGGGACGCACAGATACGCAGTATTTT. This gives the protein CARGCGGRTDTQYF.

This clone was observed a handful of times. The CDR3 region has the DNA TGTGCCAGTAGCACTACCCCTGGAGGCGGGGAGCTGTTTTTT. Amino acid sequence: CASSTTPGGGELFF. J is TRBJ2-2 and V is TRBV19; D might be TRBD2 (5 bases). V lost 6 bases and J 7 bases, leaving 15 bases between the germline ends. CDR3 length equals 14 residues. The germline CDR1 and CDR2 sequences are LNHDA and SQIVND (reference sequence).

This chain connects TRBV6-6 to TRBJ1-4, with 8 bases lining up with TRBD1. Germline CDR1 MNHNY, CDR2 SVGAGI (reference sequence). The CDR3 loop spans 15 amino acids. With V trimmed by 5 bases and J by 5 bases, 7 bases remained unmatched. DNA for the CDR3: TGTGCCAGCAGTCCCCAGACAGGGGTGAATGAAAAACTGTTTTTT. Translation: CASSPQTGVNEKLFF.

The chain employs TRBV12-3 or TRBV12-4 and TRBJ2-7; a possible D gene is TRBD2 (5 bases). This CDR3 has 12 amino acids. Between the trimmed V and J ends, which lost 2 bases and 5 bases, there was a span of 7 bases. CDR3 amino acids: CASSLPRDEQYF. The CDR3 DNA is TGTGCCAGCAGTTTACCGCGGGACGAGCAGTACTTC.

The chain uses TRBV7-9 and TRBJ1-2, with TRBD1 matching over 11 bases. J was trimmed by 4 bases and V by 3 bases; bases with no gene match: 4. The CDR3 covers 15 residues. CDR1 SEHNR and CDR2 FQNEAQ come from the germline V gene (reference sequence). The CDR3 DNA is TGTGCCAGCAGCTTCCCGGGGACAGGGGGCTATGGCTACACCTTC. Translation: CASSFPGTGGYGYTF.

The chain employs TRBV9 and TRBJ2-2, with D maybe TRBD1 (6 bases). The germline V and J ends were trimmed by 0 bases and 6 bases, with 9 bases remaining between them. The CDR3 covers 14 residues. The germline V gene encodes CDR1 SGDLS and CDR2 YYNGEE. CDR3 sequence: CASSVVPGAGELFF. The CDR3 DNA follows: TGTGCCAGCAGCGTAGTTCCAGGGGCCGGGGAGCTGTTTTTT.

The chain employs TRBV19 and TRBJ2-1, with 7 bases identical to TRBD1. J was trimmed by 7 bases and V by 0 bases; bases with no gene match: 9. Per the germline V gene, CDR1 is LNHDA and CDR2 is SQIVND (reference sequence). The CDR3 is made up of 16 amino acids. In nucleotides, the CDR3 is TGTGCCAGTAGTATAGATTTAAGGGGGCGCAGAAATGAGCAGTTCTTC. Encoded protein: CASSIDLRGRRNEQFF.

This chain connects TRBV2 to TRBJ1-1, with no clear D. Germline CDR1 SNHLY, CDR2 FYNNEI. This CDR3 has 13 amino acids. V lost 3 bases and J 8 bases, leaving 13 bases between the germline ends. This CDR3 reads CASSDSPPREAFF. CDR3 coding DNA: TGTGCCAGCAGTGATTCCCCACCCAGGGAAGCTTTCTTT.

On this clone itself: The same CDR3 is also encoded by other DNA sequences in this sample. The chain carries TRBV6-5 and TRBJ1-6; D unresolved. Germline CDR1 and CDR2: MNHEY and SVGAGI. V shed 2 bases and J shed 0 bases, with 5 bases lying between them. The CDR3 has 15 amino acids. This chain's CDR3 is CASSYGSSYNSPLHF. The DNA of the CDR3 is TGTGCCAGCAGTTACGGGAGCTCCTATAATTCACCCCTCCACTTT.

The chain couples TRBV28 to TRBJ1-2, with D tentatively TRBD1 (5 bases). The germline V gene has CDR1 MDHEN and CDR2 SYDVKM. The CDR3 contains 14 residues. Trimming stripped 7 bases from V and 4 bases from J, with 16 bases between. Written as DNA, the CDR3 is TGTGCCAGCACCGCCGGGGAGGGACCCTATGGCTACACCTTC. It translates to CASTAGEGPYGYTF.

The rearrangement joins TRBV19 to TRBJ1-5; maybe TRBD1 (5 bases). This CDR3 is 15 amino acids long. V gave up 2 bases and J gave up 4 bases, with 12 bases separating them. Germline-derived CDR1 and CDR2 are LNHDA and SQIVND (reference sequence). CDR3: CASSITGLGNQPQHF. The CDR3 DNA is TGTGCCAGTAGTATAACGGGACTGGGTAATCAGCCCCAGCATTTT.

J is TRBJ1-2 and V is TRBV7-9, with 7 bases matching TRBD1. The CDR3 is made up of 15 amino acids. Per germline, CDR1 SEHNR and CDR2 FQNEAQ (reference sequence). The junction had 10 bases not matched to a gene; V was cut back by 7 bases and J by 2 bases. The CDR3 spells CASTDLRDRNYGYTF. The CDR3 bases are TGTGCCAGCACCGACCTCCGGGACAGAAACTATGGCTACACCTTC.

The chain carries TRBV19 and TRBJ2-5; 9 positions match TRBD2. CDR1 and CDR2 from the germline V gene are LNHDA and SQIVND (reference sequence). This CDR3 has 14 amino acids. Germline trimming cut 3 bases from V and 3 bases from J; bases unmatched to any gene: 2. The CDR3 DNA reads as TGTGCCAGTAGTATGGGCGGGGGGGAAGAGACCCAGTACTTC. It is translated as CASSMGGGEETQYF.

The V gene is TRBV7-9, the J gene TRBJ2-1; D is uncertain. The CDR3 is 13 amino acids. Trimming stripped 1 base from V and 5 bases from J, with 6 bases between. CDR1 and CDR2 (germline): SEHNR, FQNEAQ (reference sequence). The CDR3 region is CASSLGANNEQFF. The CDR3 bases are TGTGCCAGCAGCTTAGGGGCGAACAATGAGCAGTTCTTC. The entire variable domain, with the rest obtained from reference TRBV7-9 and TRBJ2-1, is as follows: DTGVSQNPRHKITKRGQNVTFRCDPISEHNRLYWYRQTLGQGPEFLTYFQNEAQLEKSRLLSDRFSAERPKGSFSTLEIQRTEQGDSAMYLCASSLGANNEQFFGPGTRLTVL.

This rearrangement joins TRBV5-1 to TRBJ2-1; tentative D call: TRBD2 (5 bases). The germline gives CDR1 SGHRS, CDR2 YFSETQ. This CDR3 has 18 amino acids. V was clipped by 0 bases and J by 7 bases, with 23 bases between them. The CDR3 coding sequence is TGCGCCAGCAGCTTGGTAGGCCTTGGAGGCTCTTCGGGGAATGAGCAGTTCTTC. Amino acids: CASSLVGLGGSSGNEQFF. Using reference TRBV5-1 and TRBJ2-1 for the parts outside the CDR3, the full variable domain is KAGVTQTPRYLIKTRGQQVTLSCSPISGHRSVSWYQQTPGQGLQFLFEYFSETQRNKGNFPGRFSGRQFSNSRSEMNVSTLELGDSALYLCASSLVGLGGSSGNEQFFGPGTRLTVL.

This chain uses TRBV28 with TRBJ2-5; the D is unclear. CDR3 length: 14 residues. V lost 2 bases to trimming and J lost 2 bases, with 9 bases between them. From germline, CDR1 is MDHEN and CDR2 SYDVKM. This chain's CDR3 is CASSLPQDQETQYF. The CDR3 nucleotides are TGTGCCAGCAGTTTACCCCAGGATCAAGAGACCCAGTACTTC. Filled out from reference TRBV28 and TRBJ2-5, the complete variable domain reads DVKVTQSSRYLVKRTGEKVFLECVQDMDHENMFWYRQDPGLGLRLIYFSYDVKMKEKGDIPEGYSVSREKKERFSLILESASTNQTSMYLCASSLPQDQETQYFGPGTRLLVL.

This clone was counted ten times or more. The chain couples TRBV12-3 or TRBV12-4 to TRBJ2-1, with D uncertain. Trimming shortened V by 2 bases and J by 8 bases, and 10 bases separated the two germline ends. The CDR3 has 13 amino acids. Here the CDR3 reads CASSLRASDEQFF. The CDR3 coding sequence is TGTGCCAGCAGTTTACGCGCAAGTGATGAGCAGTTCTTC.

The chain's CDR3 is CASTNRGRFENSPLHF. The DNA for the CDR3 is TGCGCCAGCACGAACAGGGGCCGCTTTGAGAATTCACCCCTCCACTTT. This chain links TRBV5-1 with TRBJ1-6; 7 bases match TRBD1. The CDR3 extends over 16 amino acids. Germline values: CDR1 SGHRS, CDR2 YFSETQ. Trimming took 6 bases from V and 7 from J; bases not matched to a gene: 13.

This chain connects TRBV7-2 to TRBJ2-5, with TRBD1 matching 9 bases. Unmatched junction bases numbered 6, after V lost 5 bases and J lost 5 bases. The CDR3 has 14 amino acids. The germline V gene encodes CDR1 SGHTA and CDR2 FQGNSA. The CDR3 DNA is TGTGCCAGCAGCCCGGGACAGGGAAGGGAGACCCAGTACTTC. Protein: CASSPGQGRETQYF.

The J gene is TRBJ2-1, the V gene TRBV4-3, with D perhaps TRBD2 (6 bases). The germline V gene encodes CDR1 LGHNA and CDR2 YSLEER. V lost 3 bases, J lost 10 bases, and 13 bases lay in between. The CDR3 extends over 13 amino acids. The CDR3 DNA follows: TGCGCCAGCAGCCAGTTTTTGGAGGGCGAGCAGTTCTTC. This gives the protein CASSQFLEGEQFF.

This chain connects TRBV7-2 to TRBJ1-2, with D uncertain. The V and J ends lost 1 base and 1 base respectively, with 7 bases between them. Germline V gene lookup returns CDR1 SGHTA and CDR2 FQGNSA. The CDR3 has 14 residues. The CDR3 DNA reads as TGTGCCAGCAGCTTAGTTGAGGGTAACTATGGCTACACCTTC. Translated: CASSLVEGNYGYTF.

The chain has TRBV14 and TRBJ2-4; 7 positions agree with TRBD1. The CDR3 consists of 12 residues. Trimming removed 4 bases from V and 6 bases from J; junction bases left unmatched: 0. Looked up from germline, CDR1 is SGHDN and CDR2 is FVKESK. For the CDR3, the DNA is TGTGCCAGCAGCCGGGACAGAAACATTCAGTACTTC. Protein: CASSRDRNIQYF.

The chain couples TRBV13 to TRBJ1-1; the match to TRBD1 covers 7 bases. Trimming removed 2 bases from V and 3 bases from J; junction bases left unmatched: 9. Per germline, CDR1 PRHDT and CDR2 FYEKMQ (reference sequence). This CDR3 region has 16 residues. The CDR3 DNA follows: TGTGCCAGCAGCTTACGGGGCCAAACAGGGGACACTGAAGCTTTCTTT. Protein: CASSLRGQTGDTEAFF.

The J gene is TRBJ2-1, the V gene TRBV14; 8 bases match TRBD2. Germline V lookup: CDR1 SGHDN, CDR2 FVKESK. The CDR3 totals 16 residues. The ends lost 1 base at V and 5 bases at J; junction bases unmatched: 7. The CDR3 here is CASSQGYTSGNNEQFF. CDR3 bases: TGTGCCAGCAGCCAAGGTTATACTAGCGGTAACAATGAGCAGTTCTTC.